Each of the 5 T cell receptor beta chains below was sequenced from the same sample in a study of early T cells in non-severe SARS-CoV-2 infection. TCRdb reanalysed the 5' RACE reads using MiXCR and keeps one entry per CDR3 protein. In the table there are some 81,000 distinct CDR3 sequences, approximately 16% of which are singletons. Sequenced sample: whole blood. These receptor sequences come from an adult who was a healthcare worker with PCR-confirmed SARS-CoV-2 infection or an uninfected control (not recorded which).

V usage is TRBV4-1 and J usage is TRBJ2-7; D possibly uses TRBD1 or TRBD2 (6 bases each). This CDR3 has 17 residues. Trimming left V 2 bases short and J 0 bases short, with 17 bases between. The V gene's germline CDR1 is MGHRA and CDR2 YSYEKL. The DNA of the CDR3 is TGCGCCAGCAGCCAAAAGGGGGGCGCCGGACTCTCCTACGAGCAGTACTTC. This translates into CASSQKGGAGLSYEQYF.

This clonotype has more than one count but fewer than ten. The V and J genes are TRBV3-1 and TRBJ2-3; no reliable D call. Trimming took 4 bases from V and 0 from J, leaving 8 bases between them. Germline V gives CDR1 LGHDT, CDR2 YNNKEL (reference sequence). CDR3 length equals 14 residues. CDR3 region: CASSPSPSTDTQYF. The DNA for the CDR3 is TGTGCCAGCAGCCCCAGTCCTAGCACAGATACGCAGTATTTT.

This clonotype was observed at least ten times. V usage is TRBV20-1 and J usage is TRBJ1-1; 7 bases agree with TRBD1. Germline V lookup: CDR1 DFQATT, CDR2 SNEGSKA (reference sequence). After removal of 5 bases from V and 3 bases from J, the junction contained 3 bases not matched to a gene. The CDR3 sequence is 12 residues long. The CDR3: CSASDRDTEAFF. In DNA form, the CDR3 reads TGCAGTGCTTCCGACAGGGACACTGAAGCTTTCTTT.

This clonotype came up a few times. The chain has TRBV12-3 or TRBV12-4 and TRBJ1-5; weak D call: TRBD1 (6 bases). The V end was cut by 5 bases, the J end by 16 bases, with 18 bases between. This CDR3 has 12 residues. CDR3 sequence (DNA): TGTGCCAGCAGTCGGCGGGGCGGGGGCGGACATTTT. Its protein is CASSRRGGGGHF.

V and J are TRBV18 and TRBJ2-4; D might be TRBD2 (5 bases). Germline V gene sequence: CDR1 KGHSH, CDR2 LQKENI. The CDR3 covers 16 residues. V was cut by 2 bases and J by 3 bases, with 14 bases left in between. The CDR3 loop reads CASSPGSLGGKNIQYF. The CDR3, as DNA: TGTGCCAGCTCACCAGGCTCTCTAGGAGGCAAAAACATTCAGTACTTC.